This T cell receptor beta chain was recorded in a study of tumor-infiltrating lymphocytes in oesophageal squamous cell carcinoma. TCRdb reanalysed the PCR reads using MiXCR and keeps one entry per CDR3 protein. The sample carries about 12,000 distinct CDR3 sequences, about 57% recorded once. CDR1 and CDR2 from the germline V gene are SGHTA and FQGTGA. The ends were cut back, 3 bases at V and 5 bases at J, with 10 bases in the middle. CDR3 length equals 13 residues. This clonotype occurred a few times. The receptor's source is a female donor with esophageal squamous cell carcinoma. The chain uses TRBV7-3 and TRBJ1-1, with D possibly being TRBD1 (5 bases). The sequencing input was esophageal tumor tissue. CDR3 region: CASSFGGGTEAFF. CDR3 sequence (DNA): TGTGCCAGCAGCTTTGGGGGGGGGACTGAAGCTTTCTTT.